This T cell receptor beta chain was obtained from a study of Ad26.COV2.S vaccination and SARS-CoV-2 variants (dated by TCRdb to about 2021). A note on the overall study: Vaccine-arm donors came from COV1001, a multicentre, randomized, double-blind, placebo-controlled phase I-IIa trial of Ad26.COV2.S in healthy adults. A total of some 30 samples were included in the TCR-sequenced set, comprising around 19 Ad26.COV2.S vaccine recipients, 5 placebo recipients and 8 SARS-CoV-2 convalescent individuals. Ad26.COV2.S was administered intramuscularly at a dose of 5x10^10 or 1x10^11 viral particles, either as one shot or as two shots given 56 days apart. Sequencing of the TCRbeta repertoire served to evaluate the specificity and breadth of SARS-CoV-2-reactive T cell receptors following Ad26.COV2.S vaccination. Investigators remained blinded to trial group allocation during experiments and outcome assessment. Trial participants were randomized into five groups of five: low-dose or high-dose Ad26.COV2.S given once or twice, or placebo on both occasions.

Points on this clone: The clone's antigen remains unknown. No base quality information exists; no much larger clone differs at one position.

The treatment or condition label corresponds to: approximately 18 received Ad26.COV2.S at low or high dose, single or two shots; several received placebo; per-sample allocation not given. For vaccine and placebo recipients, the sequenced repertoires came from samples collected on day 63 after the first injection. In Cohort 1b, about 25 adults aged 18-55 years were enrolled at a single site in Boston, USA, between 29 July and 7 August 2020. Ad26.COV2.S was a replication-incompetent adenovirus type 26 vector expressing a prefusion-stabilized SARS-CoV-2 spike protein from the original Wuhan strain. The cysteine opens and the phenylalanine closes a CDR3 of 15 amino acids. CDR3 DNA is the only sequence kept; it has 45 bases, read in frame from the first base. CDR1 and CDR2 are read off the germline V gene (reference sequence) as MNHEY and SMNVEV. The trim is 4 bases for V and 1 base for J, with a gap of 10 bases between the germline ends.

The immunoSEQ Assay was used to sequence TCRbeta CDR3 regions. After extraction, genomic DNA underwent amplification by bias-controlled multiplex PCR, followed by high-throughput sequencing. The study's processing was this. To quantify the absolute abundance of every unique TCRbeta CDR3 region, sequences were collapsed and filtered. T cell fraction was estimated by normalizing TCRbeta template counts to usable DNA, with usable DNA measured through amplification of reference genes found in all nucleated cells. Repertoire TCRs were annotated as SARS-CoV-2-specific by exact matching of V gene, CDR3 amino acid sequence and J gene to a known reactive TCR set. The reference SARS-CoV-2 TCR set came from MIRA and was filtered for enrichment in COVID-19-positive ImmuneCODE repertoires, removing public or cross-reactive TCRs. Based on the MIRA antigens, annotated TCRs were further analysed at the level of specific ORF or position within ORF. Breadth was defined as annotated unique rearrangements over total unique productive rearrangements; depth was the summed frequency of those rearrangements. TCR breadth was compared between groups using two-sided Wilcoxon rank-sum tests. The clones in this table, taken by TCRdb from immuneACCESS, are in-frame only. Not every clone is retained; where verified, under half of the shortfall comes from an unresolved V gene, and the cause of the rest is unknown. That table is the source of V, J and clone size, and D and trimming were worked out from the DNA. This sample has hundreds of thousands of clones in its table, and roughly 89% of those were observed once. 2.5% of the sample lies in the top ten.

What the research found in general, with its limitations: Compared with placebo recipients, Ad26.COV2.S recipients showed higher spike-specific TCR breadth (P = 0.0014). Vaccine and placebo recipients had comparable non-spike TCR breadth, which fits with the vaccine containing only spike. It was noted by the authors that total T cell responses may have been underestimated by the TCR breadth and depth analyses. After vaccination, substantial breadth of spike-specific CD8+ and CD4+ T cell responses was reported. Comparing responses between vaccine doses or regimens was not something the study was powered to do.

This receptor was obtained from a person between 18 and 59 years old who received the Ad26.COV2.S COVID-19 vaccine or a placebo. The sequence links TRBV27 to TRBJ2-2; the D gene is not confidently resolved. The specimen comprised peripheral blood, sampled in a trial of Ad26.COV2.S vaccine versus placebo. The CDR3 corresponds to CASSSSGLNTGELFF. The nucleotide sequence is TGTGCCAGCAGTTCATCCGGGCTGAACACCGGGGAGCTGTTTTTT.